This T cell receptor (beta chain) stems from a study of a mutant IDH1 vaccine in newly diagnosed glioma. Study context: Vaccines began 4-6 weeks after radiotherapy alone, or with temozolomide cycles. V12 took place at week 35, and V13 at week 47.

V was clipped by 3 bases and J by 7 bases, with 5 bases between them. Per germline, CDR1 MGHDK and CDR2 SYGVNS. The CDR3 has 11 amino acids. TCRdb keeps only in-frame clones here, not all; method: immunoSEQ multiplex PCR. The sample holds about 46,000 clones; approximately 92% are singletons and the top ten take roughly 2.4%. Overall study results and limits: Shifts in the top peripheral T cell clonotypes seemed unrelated to pseudoprogression. Of all patients, approximately 93% showed vaccine-induced immune responses.

On this clone: Antigen unknown.

Specified time point: week 35, safety follow-up. Every vaccination contained 300 ug of the mutant IDH1 20-mer peptide and was paired with topical imiquimod. The source material was PBMCs, sampled from a glioma patient whose treatment included an IDH1 peptide vaccine. The rearrangement uses TRBV25-1 and TRBJ2-3; D is unresolved. This sequence originates from a man aged 50 to 60 with glioma. The CDR3 bases are TGTGCCAGCAGTGACCTTTATACGCAGTATTTT. It encodes CASSDLYTQYF.